The present entry profiles one TCR beta chain with its context. Random hexamers were used to reverse transcribe 0.5 to 1 ug of RNA. TCRdb analysed the immunoSEQ multiplex PCR reads with MiXCR anew, one entry per CDR3 protein. The sample has about 140,000 distinct CDR3 sequences, approximately 93% seen once; the top ten hold 0.27%. These data belong to a study of CD8 T cells in Susac syndrome. The CDR3 runs 18 residues. Deletions cut 4 bases from V and 0 bases from J, with 20 bases between. Germline loops: CDR1 SGHKS, CDR2 YYEKEE (reference sequence). The TCR sequence derives from a human donor in good health. Sequenced: CD8+ T cells from PBMCs. This chain links TRBV5-5 with TRBJ1-5, with D unclear. This CDR3 is CASSPLDGQLDSNQPQHF. Written as DNA, the CDR3 is TGTGCCAGCAGCCCTCTGGATGGGCAGCTTGATAGCAATCAGCCCCAGCATTTT.